The rows below give T cell receptor beta chains drawn from one sample of a study of blood T cell repertoires in COVID-19. The method was immunoSEQ multiplex PCR; TCRdb's version includes in-frame clones alone and lacks a portion of them. The sample has about 120,000 clones; more than 75% are singletons. Sample: peripheral blood. The receptor set was obtained from a woman aged 45-65 years with acute or convalescent COVID-19. Each CDR3 is given with its conserved first and last residue. Fields, in order: clone size, D gene, V gene, J gene, CDR3 protein, CDR3 DNA. The D gene is left open where the match is weak. Expanded clones are given a class, and other clones once, few, many or no size at all.

>-|-|TRBV7-2|TRBJ1-2
CASSFLGREPYGYTF
TGTGCCAGCAGCTTTCTGGGGAGGGAGCCATATGGCTACACCTTC
>once|TRBD1|TRBV30|TRBJ2-1
CAHIIGGEQFF
TGTGCCCACATTATAGGGGGCGAGCAGTTCTTC
>-|-|TRBV4-3|TRBJ2-7
CASSQETGHYEQYF
TGCGCCAGCAGCCAAGAGACCGGACACTACGAGCAGTACTTC
>-|TRBD1|TRBV5-1|TRBJ2-3
CASNRQGRTDTQYF
TGCGCCAGCAACAGACAGGGTCGCACAGATACGCAGTATTTT
>-|-|TRBV4-2|TRBJ2-5
CASSPLRVGAGETQYF
TGTGCCAGCAGCCCTCTGAGGGTGGGGGCCGGAGAGACCCAGTACTTC
>-|TRBD1|TRBV19|TRBJ2-7
CASRMTGVSYEQYF
TGTGCCAGTAGAATGACAGGGGTTTCCTACGAGCAGTACTTC
>-|-|TRBV9|TRBJ2-3
CASSVRVGGFTDTQYF
TGTGCCAGCAGCGTCAGGGTGGGGGGTTTCACAGATACGCAGTATTTT
>-|-|TRBV12-3/TRBV12-4|TRBJ2-1
CASSLTGDLSQFF
TGTGCCAGCAGTTTAACGGGAGACTTGTCGCAGTTCTTC
>once|TRBD2|TRBV3-1/TRBV3-2|TRBJ2-1
CASSQTRGGSYNEQFF
TGTGCCAGCAGCCAAACACGGGGGGGGTCCTACAATGAGCAGTTCTTC
>-|-|TRBV15|TRBJ2-1
CATSKGVNSYNEQFF
TGTGCCACCAGCAAAGGGGTTAACTCCTACAATGAGCAGTTCTTC
>once|TRBD2|TRBV10-3|TRBJ2-3
CAISDVSGDITDTQYF
TGTGCCATCAGTGATGTTAGCGGGGATATCACAGATACGCAGTATTTT
>-|-|TRBV7-2|TRBJ2-7
CASSHSYEQYF
TGTGCCAGCAGCCACTCCTACGAGCAGTACTTC
>once|TRBD1|TRBV7-8|TRBJ1-6
CASSPARDRPSPLHF
TGTGCCAGCAGCCCCGCGAGGGACAGACCTTCACCCCTCCACTTT
>once|-|TRBV5-1|TRBJ2-3
CASSLGQNTDTQYF
TGCGCCAGCAGCTTGGGACAGAACACAGATACGCAGTATTTT
>-|-|TRBV30|TRBJ1-1
CAWSRPGGNTEAFF
TGTGCCTGGTCCAGGCCTGGTGGGAACACTGAAGCTTTCTTT
>-|-|TRBV30|TRBJ1-1
CAWSIQNTEAFF
TGTGCCTGGAGTATCCAGAACACTGAAGCTTTCTTT
>-|TRBD1|TRBV29-1|TRBJ1-2
CSARDRPFGYTF
TGCAGCGCCCGGGACAGGCCGTTTGGCTACACCTTC
>-|-|TRBV9|TRBJ1-1
CASSELRDPTEAFF
TGTGCCAGCAGCGAACTCAGGGATCCCACTGAAGCTTTCTTT
>-|-|TRBV30|TRBJ2-5
CAWSVGGAKTQYF
TGTGCCTGGAGTGTTGGGGGGGCAAAGACCCAGTACTTC
>-|TRBD2|TRBV4-3|TRBJ2-1
CASSQGPGLAGEGEQFF
TGCGCCAGCAGCCAAGGGCCGGGACTAGCGGGAGAGGGTGAGCAGTTCTTC
>few|-|TRBV29-1|TRBJ1-2
CSVEATGRRGGYTF
TGCAGCGTTGAAGCAACAGGCCGACGCGGCGGCTACACCTTC
>-|-|TRBV19|TRBJ2-1
CASVGGGGNEQFF
TGTGCCAGCGTGGGGGGGGGCGGAAATGAGCAGTTCTTC
>-|-|TRBV6-2/TRBV6-3|TRBJ2-3
CASSHSAGPDNFNTDTQYF
TGTGCCAGCAGTCACTCGGCCGGACCGGACAATTTCAACACAGATACGCAGTATTTT
>-|-|TRBV19|TRBJ2-2
CASSWWGTSNTGELFF
TGTGCCAGTAGTTGGTGGGGCACCTCGAACACCGGGGAGCTGTTTTTT
>-|-|TRBV3-1/TRBV3-2|TRBJ2-1
CASSQVGDFNEQFF
TGTGCCAGCAGCCAAGTAGGAGATTTCAATGAGCAGTTCTTC
>-|TRBD1|TRBV18|TRBJ2-1
CASSPGIGQGYNEQFF
TGTGCCAGCTCACCGGGTATTGGACAGGGCTACAATGAGCAGTTCTTC
>many|TRBD1|TRBV9|TRBJ1-2
CASSVGAGTVYGYTF
TGTGCCAGCAGCGTAGGTGCTGGGACAGTCTATGGCTACACCTTC
>-|TRBD2|TRBV6-5|TRBJ2-3
CASSPRTSGFKQYF
TGTGCCAGCAGTCCTAGGACTAGCGGGTTTAAGCAGTATTTT
>-|TRBD1|TRBV5-1|TRBJ1-2
CASSSLRDRVLGGYTF
TGCGCCAGCAGTTCCCTCCGGGACAGGGTATTAGGCGGCTACACCTTC
>-|TRBD1|TRBV19|TRBJ2-7
CASSRQGLTTTYEQYF
TGTGCCAGTAGTAGACAGGGCCTCACCACCACCTACGAGCAGTACTTC
>-|-|TRBV7-8|TRBJ1-1
CASSQLETEAFF
TGTGCCAGCAGCCAGCTCGAAACTGAAGCTTTCTTT
>-|-|TRBV2|TRBJ2-3
CASPMGSTTSTDTQYF
TGTGCCAGCCCTATGGGCAGTACAACTAGCACAGATACGCAGTATTTT
>-|-|TRBV10-2|TRBJ1-3
CASTVGAGNTIYF
TGCGCCAGCACGGTAGGGGCTGGAAACACCATATATTTT
>-|-|TRBV6-1|TRBJ1-1
CASSDGEAFF
TGTGCCAGCAGTGACGGTGAAGCTTTCTTT
>-|-|TRBV7-9|TRBJ2-3
CASSNSHLGGTDTQYF
TGTGCCAGCAGCAATTCTCACCTAGGTGGCACAGATACGCAGTATTTT
>-|-|TRBV7-2|TRBJ2-6
CASSLAGRANVLTF
TGTGCCAGCAGCTTAGCTGGCAGGGCCAACGTCCTGACTTTC
>-|TRBD1|TRBV6-5|TRBJ1-2
CASSRGTDYGYTF
TGTGCCAGCAGCCGCGGGACAGACTATGGCTACACCTTC
>-|TRBD2|TRBV4-1|TRBJ2-2
CASSQPRLAGGPNTGELFF
TGCGCCAGCAGCCAACCCCGACTAGCGGGGGGACCGAACACCGGGGAGCTGTTTTTT
>-|-|TRBV11-3|TRBJ2-3
CASSLDPRADTQYF
TGTGCCAGCAGCTTAGACCCCAGAGCGGATACGCAGTATTTT
>-|-|TRBV4-3|TRBJ2-7
CASSQEAGFEQYF
TGCGCCAGCAGCCAAGAGGCAGGGTTCGAGCAGTACTTC
>-|TRBD1|TRBV5-4|TRBJ1-2
CASSPYTGVHYGYTF
TGTGCCAGCAGCCCTTATACAGGGGTGCACTATGGCTACACCTTC
>-|-|TRBV11-3|TRBJ1-3
CASSLTDTSGNTIYF
TGTGCCAGCAGCTTAACCGACACCTCTGGAAACACCATATATTTT
>-|-|TRBV30|TRBJ1-1
CALRHNTEAFF
TGTGCCTTGCGACATAACACTGAAGCTTTCTTT
>-|TRBD1|TRBV7-9|TRBJ1-2
CASSLRGLIYGYTF
TGTGCCAGCAGCTTAAGGGGGCTGATCTATGGCTACACCTTC
>once|-|TRBV30|TRBJ2-5
CAWSIGQQETQYF
TGTGCCTGGAGTATAGGACAACAAGAGACCCAGTACTTC